Listed here are 32 T cell receptor beta chains from one sample, sequenced in a study of response to subunit inactivated influenza vaccine. TCRdb passed the RT-PCR reads through MiXCR, listing each CDR3 protein once. Among 500,000 to 600,000 distinct CDR3 sequences listed, roughly 13% were seen once. The source material was PBMCs from blood, sampled roughly 45 days after vaccination. The receptors originated from a man in his fifties or sixties who received an inactivated influenza vaccine.

This clonotype was seen a few times. The chain joins TRBV20-1 to TRBJ2-5, with TRBD2 matching 7 bases. Germline lookup yields CDR1 DFQATT and CDR2 SNEGSKA (reference sequence). The CDR3 is 13 amino acids. Losses at the gene ends were 6 bases for V and 5 bases for J; bases not matched to a gene: 9. The CDR3 nucleotides read TGCAGTGCCCTGACGGGGGGTTCGGAGACCCAGTACTTC. Translating it yields CSALTGGSETQYF.

This clonotype was detected many times. The rearrangement uses TRBV5-1 and TRBJ1-2, with 7 positions matching TRBD1. There are 14 residues in the CDR3. V shed 5 bases, J shed 5 bases, and the junction held 9 bases outside the gene matches. Per the germline V gene, CDR1 is SGHRS and CDR2 is YFSETQ. The CDR3 reads CASRETGSGYGYTF. The CDR3 DNA sequence: TGCGCCAGCAGAGAGACAGGGTCTGGGTATGGCTACACCTTC.

This clonotype was detected ten times or more. V usage is TRBV20-1 and J usage is TRBJ1-4, with unresolved D. CDR3 length: 13 residues. The germline V and J ends were trimmed by 8 bases and 0 bases, with 10 bases remaining between them. Looked up from germline, CDR1 is DFQATT and CDR2 is SNEGSKA (reference sequence). The CDR3 DNA reads TGCAGTATCAAACTAGCAACTAATGAAAAACTGTTTTTT. Amino acid sequence: CSIKLATNEKLFF.

This clonotype has a handful of counts. The rearrangement links TRBV20-1 to TRBJ1-2; TRBD1 agrees at 9 bases. This CDR3 is built from 16 residues. Looked up from germline, CDR1 is DFQATT and CDR2 is SNEGSKA (reference sequence). The J segment lost 3 bases and the V segment lost 3 bases, leaving 11 bases of the junction unmatched. The CDR3 bases are TGCAGTGCTAGGATAGTAGAGGACAGGGGAGACTATGGCTACACCTTC. It translates to CSARIVEDRGDYGYTF.

This clonotype was found a few times. The chain uses TRBV27 and TRBJ2-3; D is uncertain. Germline V gene sequence: CDR1 MNHEY, CDR2 SMNVEV (reference sequence). The V end was cut by 5 bases, the J end by 0 bases, with 24 bases between. The CDR3 has 19 amino acids. The CDR3 sequence is CASSPRTSRLLLSTDTQYF. CDR3 sequence (DNA): TGTGCCAGCAGTCCCAGGACCTCCAGGTTATTGCTTAGCACAGATACGCAGTATTTT.

This clonotype was seen only a few times. The J gene is TRBJ2-1, the V gene TRBV7-2; 7 nucleotides agree with TRBD2. CDR3 length: 15 residues. Per the germline V gene, CDR1 is SGHTA and CDR2 is FQGNSA. The trim removed 0 bases at V and 5 bases at J, leaving 4 bases unmatched. CDR3 protein: CASSLASGPHNEQFF. The CDR3 nucleotides are TGTGCCAGCAGCTTAGCTAGCGGGCCCCACAATGAGCAGTTCTTC. The full variable domain, completed using reference TRBV7-2 and TRBJ2-1, is GAGVSQSPSNKVTEKGKDVELRCDPISGHTALYWYRQSLGQGLEFLIYFQGNSAPDKSGLPSDRFSAERTGGSVSTLTIQRTQQEDSAVYLCASSLASGPHNEQFFGPGTRLTVL.

This clonotype has ten or more counts. The chain recombines TRBV29-1 with TRBJ2-1, with 7 positions matching TRBD2. Germline trimming cut 6 bases from V and 4 bases from J; bases unmatched to any gene: 9. Per the germline V gene, CDR1 is SQVTM and CDR2 is ANQGSEA. CDR3 size: 14 residues. The CDR3 DNA reads as TGCAGCGTCTTCGGCGGGAGATTGTACAATGAGCAGTTCTTC. Its translation is CSVFGGRLYNEQFF.

Ten or more counts support this clonotype. The rearrangement uses TRBV12-3 or TRBV12-4 and TRBJ2-7; D possibly corresponds to TRBD2 (6 bases). Trimming shortened V by 6 bases and J by 5 bases, and 17 bases separated the two germline ends. The CDR3 loop spans 14 amino acids. CDR3 in amino acids: CASRRGLRGHEQYF. The CDR3 DNA sequence: TGTGCCAGCAGGCGGGGACTCCGTGGCCACGAGCAGTACTTC.

A few counts support this clonotype. The V call is TRBV28, the J call TRBJ2-7; D is unresolved. V gave up 8 bases and J gave up 0 bases, with 8 bases separating them. CDR1 is MDHEN, CDR2 SYDVKM, per germline. This CDR3 has 12 residues. This CDR3 is CASGVFSYEQYF. The CDR3 nucleotides read TGTGCCAGCGGCGTTTTCTCCTACGAGCAGTACTTC.

The table lists this clonotype with many counts. The chain combines TRBV12-3 or TRBV12-4 with TRBJ1-4; D is perhaps TRBD1 (5 bases). Trimming stripped 5 bases from V and 7 bases from J, with 14 bases between. This CDR3 contains 14 residues. CDR3 bases: TGTGCCAGCAGTCGAGGGGTAATCGGTGAAAAACTGTTTTTT. Its translation is CASSRGVIGEKLFF.

This clonotype was detected a few times. The rearrangement uses TRBV5-1 and TRBJ1-5, with D uncertain. Between the trimmed V and J ends, which lost 4 bases and 5 bases, there was a span of 13 bases. CDR1 SGHRS and CDR2 YFSETQ come from the germline V gene. The CDR3 is made up of 14 amino acids. CDR3 coding DNA: TGCGCCAGCAGCGAGGTAGGCTTAGATCAGCCCCAGCATTTT. Translated, it gives CASSEVGLDQPQHF.

This chain uses TRBV7-2 with TRBJ2-7; D call uncertain. This CDR3 region has 11 residues. Between the trimmed V and J ends, which lost 8 bases and 3 bases, there was a span of 8 bases. Germline V lookup: CDR1 SGHTA, CDR2 FQGNSA. The CDR3 DNA is TGTGCCAGCGGCTCGGGCTACGAGCAGTACTTC. Protein product: CASGSGYEQYF.

The rearrangement joins TRBV18 to TRBJ1-2; the D gene is possibly TRBD1 (6 bases). With 0 bases removed from V and 6 bases from J, the gap between germline ends came to 14 bases. The CDR3 has 15 amino acids. Germline V gene lookup returns CDR1 KGHSH and CDR2 LQKENI. The CDR3 loop is CASSPPSAGANGYTF. The CDR3, as DNA: TGTGCCAGCTCACCACCATCGGCAGGGGCGAATGGCTACACCTTC.

This clonotype was counted between two and nine times. The chain carries TRBV4-3 and TRBJ2-6, with D possibly being TRBD1 (6 bases). Germline assignment: CDR1 LGHNA and CDR2 YSLEER. This CDR3 has 16 amino acids. Trimming left V 2 bases short and J 0 bases short, with 8 bases between. CDR3 nucleotide sequence: TGCGCCAGCAGCCAATGGGGGCACTCTGGGGCCAACGTCCTGACTTTC. The encoded protein is CASSQWGHSGANVLTF.

The chain carries TRBV29-1 and TRBJ2-7; 7 bases align to TRBD1. This CDR3 comprises 13 residues. The trim removed 6 bases at V and 5 bases at J, leaving 10 bases unmatched. Germline CDR1 SQVTM, CDR2 ANQGSEA. As DNA, the CDR3 is TGCAGCGTCATCATGACAGGGAAAAACGAGCAGTACTTC. It codes for CSVIMTGKNEQYF.

This chain uses TRBV28 with TRBJ1-2; 8 positions match TRBD1. Germline V gene lookup returns CDR1 MDHEN and CDR2 SYDVKM. This CDR3 has 16 residues. V lost 6 bases to trimming and J lost 0 bases; unmatched junction nucleotides: 9. The CDR3 protein is CASRGRGLGANYGYTF. The CDR3 region has the DNA TGTGCCAGCAGGGGCAGGGGGCTAGGGGCTAACTATGGCTACACCTTC.

This clonotype was picked up many times. The chain joins TRBV6-5 to TRBJ1-6; D possibly corresponds to TRBD1 (5 bases). The CDR3 length is 16 residues. Trimming took 0 bases from V and 7 from J, leaving 13 bases between them. The germline CDR1 and CDR2 sequences are MNHEY and SVGAGI. CDR3 sequence reads: CASSYSMAGKNSPLHF. The CDR3 DNA sequence: TGTGCCAGCAGTTACTCGATGGCAGGGAAAAATTCACCCCTCCACTTT.

This chain uses TRBV5-1 with TRBJ2-7, with D tentatively TRBD2 (7 bases). The CDR3 has 14 amino acids. Germline V lookup: CDR1 SGHRS, CDR2 YFSETQ. V gave up 5 bases and J gave up 0 bases, with 12 bases separating them. Here the CDR3 DNA reads TGCGCCAGCAGGGCGGGGGCCTACTCCTACGAGCAGTACTTC. It translates to CASRAGAYSYEQYF.

The chain employs TRBV2 and TRBJ2-7, with TRBD1 matching 8 bases. The CDR3 has 13 residues. CDR1 and CDR2 from the germline V gene are SNHLY and FYNNEI. V lost 7 bases to trimming and J lost 4 bases; unmatched junction nucleotides: 6. The CDR3 loop is CASIQGQGYEQYF. CDR3 DNA: TGTGCCAGCATTCAAGGACAGGGTTACGAGCAGTACTTC.

Many counts were recorded for this clonotype. The chain couples TRBV7-2 to TRBJ2-7, with D possibly being TRBD1 (6 bases). Trimming took 1 base from V and 6 from J, leaving 22 bases between them. Germline V lookup: CDR1 SGHTA, CDR2 FQGNSA. This CDR3 spans 17 amino acids. The CDR3 DNA reads TGTGCCAGCAGCTTAGTAGTTACAGGGAGTAGTAAGGGCGAGCAGTACTTC. Its protein product is CASSLVVTGSSKGEQYF.

This chain connects TRBV6-1 to TRBJ2-5, with D possibly matching TRBD1 (5 bases). V was trimmed by 6 bases and J by 2 bases, leaving 10 bases between them. Per germline, CDR1 MNHNS and CDR2 SASEGT. The CDR3 spans 13 residues. For the CDR3, the DNA is TGTGCCAGCAGCGGACACTTACAAGAGACCCAGTACTTC. Translation: CASSGHLQETQYF.

This clonotype was counted many times. The gene calls are TRBV20-1 and TRBJ2-1; 8 bases fit TRBD2. Germline V CDR1 and CDR2: DFQATT, SNEGSKA (reference sequence). V gave up 6 bases and J gave up 3 bases; unmatched junction bases: 7. The CDR3 runs 14 residues. The CDR3 is CSAFGLAGYNEQFF. The CDR3 DNA reads as TGCAGTGCGTTCGGACTAGCTGGCTACAATGAGCAGTTCTTC.

The V gene is TRBV4-3, the J gene TRBJ1-2, with 9 bases identical to TRBD1. V shed 0 bases, J shed 7 bases, and the junction held 6 bases outside the gene matches. The CDR3 extends over 15 amino acids. Germline V gene sequence: CDR1 LGHNA, CDR2 YSLEER. This chain's CDR3 is CASSQEGTGRVGYTF. CDR3 DNA: TGCGCCAGCAGCCAAGAAGGGACAGGGCGTGTTGGCTACACCTTC.

The table lists this clonotype with a few counts. CDR3 coding DNA: TGTGCCAGCATGGGGGCACCTAGCACAGATACGCAGTATTTT. It specifies CASMGAPSTDTQYF. The rearrangement joins TRBV28 to TRBJ2-3; possibly TRBD1 for D (6 bases). The V gene lost 7 bases and the J gene lost 0 bases, with 11 bases spanning the gap. Germline CDR1 MDHEN, CDR2 SYDVKM. The CDR3 covers 14 residues. The entire variable domain, with the rest obtained from reference TRBV28 and TRBJ2-3, is as follows: DVKVTQSSRYLVKRTGEKVFLECVQDMDHENMFWYRQDPGLGLRLIYFSYDVKMKEKGDIPEGYSVSREKKERFSLILESASTNQTSMYLCASMGAPSTDTQYFGPGTRLTVL.

This clonotype has more than one count but fewer than ten. The chain combines TRBV29-1 with TRBJ2-3, with a tentative D call TRBD2 (5 bases). CDR1 and CDR2 (germline): SQVTM, ANQGSEA. The CDR3 totals 15 residues. Trimming cost V 4 bases and J 3 bases, with 17 bases left between them. The CDR3 bases are TGCAGCGTTGCTAACGTGGGAGTGGGGACAGATACGCAGTATTTT. Residues: CSVANVGVGTDTQYF.

The rearrangement joins TRBV10-3 to TRBJ2-7; TRBD1 might be the D (6 bases). V was pared by 7 bases and J by 6 bases, with 16 bases between. The CDR3 runs 13 residues. Per germline, CDR1 ENHRY and CDR2 SYGVKD. This CDR3 is CAITRDTAGEQYF. The DNA for the CDR3 is TGTGCCATCACAAGGGACACCGCAGGCGAGCAGTACTTC.

This clonotype was recorded many times. The rearrangement uses TRBV6-5 and TRBJ1-1, with a possible D match to TRBD1 (5 bases). The germline gives CDR1 MNHEY, CDR2 SVGAGI. The CDR3 covers 14 residues. V was trimmed by 1 base and J by 4 bases, leaving 10 bases between them. The CDR3 nucleotides read TGTGCCAGCAGTTACTTCCCAGGGAGCACTGAAGCTTTCTTT. Its translation: CASSYFPGSTEAFF.

This clonotype was observed many times. V usage is TRBV20-1 and J usage is TRBJ2-1; D not resolved. V dropped 6 bases and J dropped 3 bases, with 9 bases sitting between them. The germline V gene encodes CDR1 DFQATT and CDR2 SNEGSKA (reference sequence). The CDR3 sequence is 12 residues long. The CDR3 protein is CSAQSRYNEQFF. CDR3 bases: TGCAGTGCCCAGTCCCGCTACAATGAGCAGTTCTTC.

In its sample, this clonotype was seen a few times. The chain recombines TRBV5-1 with TRBJ2-1; 9 bases align to TRBD1. Trimming at V came to 2 bases and at J to 5 bases, leaving 2 bases not matched to a gene. CDR1 SGHRS and CDR2 YFSETQ come from the germline V gene. This CDR3 spans 14 amino acids. The CDR3 region has the DNA TGCGCCAGCAGCTTACAGGGGGCGGACAATGAGCAGTTCTTC. Translated: CASSLQGADNEQFF.

This clonotype was seen only a few times. The chain links TRBV2 to TRBJ2-3; D is unclear. This CDR3 spans 15 amino acids. Germline CDR1 is SNHLY and CDR2 is FYNNEI. Trimming left V 3 bases short and J 0 bases short, with 10 bases between. In DNA form, the CDR3 reads TGTGCCAGCAGTGAGGGATGGGGAAGCACAGATACGCAGTATTTT. It is translated as CASSEGWGSTDTQYF.

A note on this clonotype: A much larger clone lies one base from this, so it may be a read error. The chain combines TRBV27 with TRBJ2-1, with 7 bases that match TRBD2. The V segment lost 3 bases and the J segment 9 bases; nucleotides outside the gene matches: 5. Looked up from germline, CDR1 is MNHEY and CDR2 is SMNVEV (reference sequence). The CDR3 spans 13 residues. As DNA, the CDR3 is TGTGCCAGCAGTTTCCGGGGGGTAGGTGAGCAGTTCTTC. Translated: CASSFRGVGEQFF.

This clonotype was seen only a few times. The V call is TRBV6-5, the J call TRBJ2-7, with a weak D call TRBD2 (5 bases). Trimming removed 3 bases from V and 0 bases from J, with 18 bases in between. Germline CDR1 is MNHEY and CDR2 is SVGAGI. The CDR3 sequence is 17 residues long. CDR3 residues: CASSYSSRATISYEQYF. Here the CDR3 DNA reads TGTGCCAGCAGTTATTCTAGCCGGGCTACGATCTCCTACGAGCAGTACTTC.